The rows below give T cell receptor beta chains drawn from one sample of a study of shared clonotypes between healthy human individuals. The method was immunoSEQ multiplex PCR; TCRdb's version includes in-frame clones alone and lacks a portion of them. Seen here are under 1,100,000 clones, roughly 70% observed once, and the top ten hold 1.5%. Sequenced material: memory CD4+ T cells sorted from blood. The receptor set was obtained from a man aged 18 to 30 in good health. Both conserved end residues are part of each CDR3. A D gene is named only where the DNA matches it firmly. Clone size is shown for a subset of rows, as once, few, many or a class of expanded clone.

v_call	d_call	j_call	clone_size	cdr3_aa	cdr3_nt
TRBV9	-	TRBJ1-1	few	CASSEAPGIGAEAFF	TGTGCCAGCAGCGAGGCCCCTGGTATCGGGGCTGAAGCTTTCTTT
TRBV11-2	TRBD1	TRBJ2-5	-	CASSLGLRDRGRETQYF	TGTGCCAGCAGCTTAGGCCTCCGGGACAGGGGGCGAGAGACCCAGTACTTC
TRBV19	-	TRBJ1-5	-	CASSIPNQPQHF	TGTGCCAGTAGTATACCGAATCAGCCCCAGCATTTT
TRBV6-6	TRBD2	TRBJ2-3	-	CASSGTSGGDTQYF	TGTGCCAGCAGTGGAACTAGCGGGGGTGATACGCAGTATTTT
TRBV5-1	TRBD1	TRBJ2-1	-	CASSVGDRGNEQFF	TGCGCCAGCAGCGTAGGCGACAGGGGAAATGAGCAGTTCTTC
TRBV28	TRBD2	TRBJ2-1	-	CASSWTRKVIGQFF	TGTGCCAGCAGTTGGACTAGAAAGGTTATCGGGCAGTTCTTC
TRBV11-1	-	TRBJ1-5	few	CASSFDQSRPQHF	TGTGCCAGCAGCTTCGACCAAAGCCGGCCCCAGCATTTT
TRBV7-3	-	TRBJ1-1	-	CASSLGTGTEAFF	TGTGCCAGCAGCTTGGGGACGGGCACTGAAGCTTTCTTT
TRBV15	TRBD1	TRBJ1-3	-	CATSSYRDRGLGNTIYF	TGTGCCACCAGCTCATACCGGGACAGGGGACTCGGAAACACCATATATTTT
TRBV4-3	-	TRBJ2-1	-	CASSQTPGLNSYNEQFF	TGCGCCAGCAGCCAAACCCCGGGACTCAACTCCTACAATGAGCAGTTCTTC
TRBV30	TRBD1	TRBJ1-4	-	CAWSTTGGVNEKLFF	TGTGCCTGGAGTACAACAGGGGGCGTTAACGAAAAACTGTTTTTT
TRBV19	-	TRBJ1-1	-	CASRHRGRETEAFF	TGTGCCAGTAGGCACCGGGGGAGGGAAACTGAAGCTTTCTTT
TRBV7-9	-	TRBJ2-4	-	CASSLEEAKNIQYF	TGTGCCAGCAGCTTAGAGGAAGCCAAAAACATTCAGTACTTC
TRBV29-1	-	TRBJ2-1	-	CSCVRWGGLLDEQFF	TGCAGTTGTGTCCGTTGGGGGGGCCTTTTGGATGAGCAGTTCTTC
TRBV7-8	-	TRBJ2-1	-	CASFPVGVPNEQFF	TGTGCGTCTTTTCCAGTGGGAGTCCCCAATGAGCAGTTCTTC
TRBV5-1	TRBD2	TRBJ2-7	few	CASSASGRIYEQYF	TGCGCCAGCAGCGCTAGCGGGAGGATCTACGAGCAGTACTTC
TRBV5-6	TRBD2	TRBJ2-5	-	CASSLGIAGGVETQYF	TGTGCCAGCAGCTTGGGGATAGCGGGAGGGGTAGAGACCCAGTACTTC
TRBV30	-	TRBJ1-4	-	CAWSTTTNEKLFF	TGTGCCTGGAGCACGACAACTAATGAAAAACTGTTTTTT
TRBV5-6	TRBD1	TRBJ1-1	-	CASSVDRGEAFF	TGTGCCAGCAGCGTTGACAGGGGTGAAGCTTTCTTT
TRBV9	TRBD2	TRBJ2-7	-	CASSVTAGGAYEQYF	TGTGCCAGCAGCGTAACGGCGGGAGGGGCCTACGAGCAGTACTTC
TRBV5-4	TRBD2	TRBJ2-5	-	CASSWTSGNQETQYF	TGTGCCAGCAGCTGGACTAGCGGGAACCAAGAGACCCAGTACTTC
TRBV25-1	TRBD1	TRBJ1-1	-	CASSDDRGRSDF	TGTGCCAGCAGTGACGACAGGGGGCGGTCAGACTTT
TRBV5-4	-	TRBJ2-1	-	CASRVSGPSYNEQFF	TGTGCCAGCAGGGTTAGCGGTCCTTCCTACAATGAGCAGTTCTTC
TRBV19	TRBD2	TRBJ2-5	-	CASSIRGSRLAGEETQYF	TGTGCCAGTAGTATAAGGGGCTCTCGGCTAGCGGGAGAAGAGACCCAGTACTTC
TRBV9	-	TRBJ1-2	few	CASSVDEAYGYTF	TGTGCCAGCAGCGTAGATGAAGCCTATGGCTACACCTTC
TRBV7-9	-	TRBJ2-1	-	CASSLKQGSNEQFF	TGTGCCAGCAGCTTAAAGCAGGGGAGTAATGAGCAGTTCTTC
TRBV19	-	TRBJ1-1	-	CASSIENQGRGTEAFF	TGTGCCAGTAGTATAGAAAACCAGGGGAGAGGTACTGAAGCTTTCTTT
TRBV7-2	TRBD2	TRBJ2-1	-	CASSLSTSGRWDEQFF	TGTGCCAGCAGCTTAAGCACTAGCGGGAGGTGGGATGAGCAGTTCTTC
TRBV5-1	-	TRBJ2-1	-	CASSATDRSNEQFF	TGCGCCAGCAGCGCCACCGATCGAAGCAATGAGCAGTTCTTC
TRBV30	-	TRBJ1-6	-	CAWSGGGYNSPLHF	TGTGCCTGGAGTGGCGGGGGCTATAATTCACCCCTCCACTTT
TRBV5-6	-	TRBJ1-3	-	CASSRLGPRSGNTIYF	TGTGCCAGCAGCCGACTCGGACCCCGCTCTGGAAACACCATATATTTT
TRBV13	-	TRBJ2-1	-	CASSPARDEQFF	TGTGCCAGCAGCCCAGCTAGGGATGAGCAGTTCTTC
TRBV6-1	-	TRBJ2-3	-	CASSESVADRTQYF	TGTGCCAGCAGTGAATCGGTCGCTGATCGTACGCAGTATTTT
TRBV14	-	TRBJ1-1	once	CASSERGLGGPTEAFF	TGTGCCAGCAGTGAGAGGGGACTCGGGGGCCCCACTGAAGCTTTCTTT
TRBV7-2	-	TRBJ2-2	many	CASSPLAPNTGELFF	TGTGCCAGCAGCCCTCTAGCTCCGAACACCGGGGAGCTGTTTTTT
TRBV6-4	-	TRBJ2-1	few	CASRPRGSYNEQFF	TGTGCCAGCAGACCTAGGGGCTCCTACAATGAGCAGTTCTTC
TRBV7-3	-	TRBJ2-3	-	CASSLNGGGTDTQYF	TGTGCCAGCAGCTTAAACGGGGGCGGCACAGATACGCAGTATTTT
TRBV9	TRBD1	TRBJ2-2	-	CASSAGGARTGELFF	TGTGCCAGCAGCGCAGGGGGCGCCCGCACCGGGGAGCTGTTTTTT
TRBV5-6	TRBD1	TRBJ1-1	-	CASSQGQLNWPEAFF	TGTGCCAGCAGCCAGGGACAGCTCAACTGGCCTGAAGCTTTCTTT
TRBV27	-	TRBJ2-7	-	CASSIRWGSYEQYF	TGTGCCAGCAGTATCAGGTGGGGCTCCTACGAGCAGTACTTC
TRBV5-4	-	TRBJ2-2	-	CASSSKGGPSGELFF	TGTGCCAGCAGCTCGAAGGGTGGTCCGTCCGGGGAGCTGTTTTTT
TRBV5-6	-	TRBJ2-7	-	CASSFLQGLGSYEQYF	TGTGCCAGCAGCTTTCTTCAGGGATTGGGCTCCTACGAGCAGTACTTC
TRBV19	-	TRBJ2-2	few	CASRVAGTGELFF	TGTGCCAGTCGGGTTGCGGGAACCGGGGAGCTGTTTTTT
TRBV7-6	-	TRBJ2-5	-	CASSAYVETQYF	TGTGCCAGCAGCGCCTATGTTGAGACCCAGTACTTC
TRBV7-9	TRBD1	TRBJ2-7	-	CASSGQGTGKYF	TGTGCCAGCAGCGGCCAAGGGACAGGGAAGTACTTC
TRBV28	-	TRBJ2-7	once	CASRESKISSYEQYF	TGTGCCAGCAGAGAGTCCAAGATTAGCTCCTACGAGCAGTACTTC